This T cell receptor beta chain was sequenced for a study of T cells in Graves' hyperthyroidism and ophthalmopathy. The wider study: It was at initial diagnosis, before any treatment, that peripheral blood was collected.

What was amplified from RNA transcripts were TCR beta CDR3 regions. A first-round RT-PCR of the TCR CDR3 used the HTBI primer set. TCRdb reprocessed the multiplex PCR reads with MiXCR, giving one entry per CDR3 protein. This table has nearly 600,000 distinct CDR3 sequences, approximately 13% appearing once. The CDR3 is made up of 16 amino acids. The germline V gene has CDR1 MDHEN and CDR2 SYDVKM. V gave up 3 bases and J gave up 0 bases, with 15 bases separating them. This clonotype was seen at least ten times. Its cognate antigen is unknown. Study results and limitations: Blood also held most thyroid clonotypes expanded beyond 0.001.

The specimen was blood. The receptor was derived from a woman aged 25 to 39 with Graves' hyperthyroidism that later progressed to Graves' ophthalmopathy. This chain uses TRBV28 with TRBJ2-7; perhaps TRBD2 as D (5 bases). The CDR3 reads CASSFYGGLSSYEQYF. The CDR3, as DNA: TGTGCCAGCAGTTTTTACGGAGGCCTTAGCTCCTACGAGCAGTACTTC.